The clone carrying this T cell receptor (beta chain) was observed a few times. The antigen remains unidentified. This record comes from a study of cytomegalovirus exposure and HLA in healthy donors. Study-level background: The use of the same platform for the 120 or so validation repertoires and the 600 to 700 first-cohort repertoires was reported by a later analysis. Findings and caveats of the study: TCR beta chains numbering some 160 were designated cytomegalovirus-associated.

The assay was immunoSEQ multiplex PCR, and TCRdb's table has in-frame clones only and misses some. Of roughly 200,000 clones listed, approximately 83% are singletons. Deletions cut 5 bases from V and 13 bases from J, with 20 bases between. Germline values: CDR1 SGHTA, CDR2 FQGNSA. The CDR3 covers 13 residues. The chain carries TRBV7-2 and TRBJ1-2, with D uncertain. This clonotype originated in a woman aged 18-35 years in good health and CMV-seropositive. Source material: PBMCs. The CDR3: CASSRGVNLSGTF. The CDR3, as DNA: TGTGCCAGCAGCCGCGGGGTAAATCTTAGCGGCACCTTC.